The subject of this entry is one T cell receptor beta chain. Antigen: not known. 5'RACE template switching with UMIs generated TCR beta cDNA. TCRdb re-called the 5' RACE reads; every CDR3 protein appears as one record, without DNA. This sample contains some 280,000 distinct CDR3 sequences. This sample was included in a study of T cells expressing NK-cell markers. At the level of the study: There were seven HCMV-seropositive donors and one seronegative donor among the eight sequenced.

This CDR3 has 14 residues. The germline CDR1 and CDR2 sequences are DFQATT and SNEGSKA (reference sequence). Study results and caveats: For six donors, the dominant NKG2C+ clonotypes made up roughly 1.0-7.0% of their CD8+ T cells. These clonotypes additionally ranked first within the CD3+CD56-NKG2C+ fraction of several donors.

This TCR derives from a man aged 18 to 30 in good health. This sequence joins TRBV20-1 and TRBJ2-7; TCRdb's D gene call, TRBD2, goes unchecked for lack of DNA. The sequenced material came from blood T cells: a sorted CD56 or NKG2C T cell subset, CD4+ or CD8+ T cells, or bulk PBMC T cells (not recorded which). This chain's CDR3 is CSASFGPFSYEQYF.